This T cell receptor (beta chain) was found in a study of CD8 T cells in ankylosing spondylitis. The study's findings and limits: A motif in TCR beta, a set of 8 or 9 highly homologous variants, appeared characteristic of ankylosing spondylitis blood.

TCRdb fed the 5' RACE reads into MiXCR, producing one record per CDR3 protein. The sample consists of 350,000 to 550,000 distinct CDR3 sequences, 25% to 30% of them appearing once. This clonotype showed up just a few times. No antigen is known for it. Trimming cost V 5 bases and J 0 bases; bases outside gene matches: 7. The CDR3 is 16 amino acids. The rearrangement joins TRBV12-3 or TRBV12-4 to TRBJ2-3; TRBD2 aligns across 8 bases. This TCR derives from a male donor with ankylosing spondylitis. Material for sequencing was blood, either unsorted or a sorted T cell fraction (not recorded which). CDR3 in DNA: TGTGCCAGCAGTCCGCGAAGCGGGGGTAGCACAGATACGCAGTATTTT. Translated, it gives CASSPRSGGSTDTQYF.